This T cell receptor (beta chain) was sequenced in a study of OX40 agonist ivuxolimab in advanced cancers. Overall study context: Among those treated, three patients had partial responses, one with hepatocellular carcinoma and two with cutaneous melanoma. Findings and caveats of the study: CD8+ T cells were the subset that, on average, had more expanded clones than CD4+. Low normalized T-cell clonal expansion was also seen in some nonresponders.

With regard to this clone: Antigen: not known.

Assay used: immunoSEQ multiplex PCR; TCRdb lists only in-frame clones, some missing. Here the sample spans 20,000 to 25,000 clones, roughly 80% being singletons. The CDR3 has 13 residues. This receptor was taken from an adult with an advanced solid tumor such as melanoma, head and neck, liver or kidney cancer. The chain joins TRBV21-1 to TRBJ1-2; no check of the table's D call, TRBD1, against the DNA was made. TRBV21-1 is noted as a pseudogene. The sample was CD4+ or CD8+ T cells sorted from blood, taken in a trial of the OX40 agonist ivuxolimab. CDR3 sequence reads: CASSERRGNGYTF. CDR3 sequence (DNA): TGTGCCAGCAGCGAACGCAGGGGGAATGGCTACACCTTC.